This TCR beta chain was obtained from a study of OX40 agonist ivuxolimab in advanced cancers. The length of the CDR3 is 14 residues. Germline V gives CDR1 SGHTA, CDR2 FQGNSA. Trimming removed 3 bases at V and 2 bases at J, with 11 bases between. Generated by immunoSEQ multiplex PCR, the TCRdb table keeps only in-frame clones and is missing some. The repertoire holds more than 45,000 clones, roughly 91% seen once, with approximately 18% in the top ten. By proportion, this clone is medium-sized. Sample: CD4+ or CD8+ T cells sorted from blood, taken in a trial of the OX40 agonist ivuxolimab. The source of this sequence is an adult with an advanced solid tumor such as melanoma, head and neck, liver or kidney cancer. J is TRBJ2-7 and V is TRBV7-2; no clear D gene. The CDR3 protein is CASSFNGPAYEQYF. The CDR3 coding sequence is TGTGCCAGCAGCTTTAACGGCCCAGCCTACGAGCAGTACTTC.